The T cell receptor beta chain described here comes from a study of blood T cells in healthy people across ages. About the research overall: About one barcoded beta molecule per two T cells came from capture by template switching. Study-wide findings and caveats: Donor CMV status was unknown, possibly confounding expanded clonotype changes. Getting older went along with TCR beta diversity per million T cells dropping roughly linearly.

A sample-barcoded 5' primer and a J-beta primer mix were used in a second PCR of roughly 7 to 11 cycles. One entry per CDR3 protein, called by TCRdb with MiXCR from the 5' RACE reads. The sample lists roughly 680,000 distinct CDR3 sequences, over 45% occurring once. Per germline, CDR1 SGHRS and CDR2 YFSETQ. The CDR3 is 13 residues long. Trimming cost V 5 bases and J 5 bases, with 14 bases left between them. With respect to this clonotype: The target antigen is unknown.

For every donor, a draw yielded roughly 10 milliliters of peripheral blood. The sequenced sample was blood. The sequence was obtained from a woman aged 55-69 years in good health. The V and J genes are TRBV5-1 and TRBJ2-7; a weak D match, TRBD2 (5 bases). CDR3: CASRPGITHEQYF. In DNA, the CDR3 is TGCGCCAGCAGGCCGGGGATCACCCACGAGCAGTACTTC.